Below, 2 T cell receptor beta chains from the same sample are listed, as sequenced in a study of T cell responses to AZD1222 COVID-19 vaccine. Profiling relied on immunoSEQ multiplex PCR, and the TCRdb table lists in-frame clones only, not all of them. Of about 100,000 clones detected, 90% appear once; the ten largest clones hold 1% to 1.5%. The specimen was peripheral blood, collected on day 0 of AZD1222 vaccination. The origin of the receptors is an adult in good health.

The chain carries TRBV5-1 and TRBJ1-6; perhaps TRBD1 as D (6 bases). This CDR3 has 14 amino acids. The V gene's germline CDR1 is SGHRS and CDR2 YFSETQ. V shed 0 bases and J shed 11 bases, with 12 bases lying between them. CDR3 in amino acids: CASSLGQGNTPLHF. Written as DNA, the CDR3 is TGCGCCAGCAGCTTGGGGCAGGGGAACACACCCCTCCACTTT.

The gene calls are TRBV9 and TRBJ2-1; 7 bases are shared with TRBD2. With V trimmed by 5 bases and J by 0 bases, 5 bases remained unmatched. Germline CDR1 and CDR2: SGDLS and YYNGEE. There are 15 residues in the CDR3. Written as DNA, the CDR3 is TGTGCCAGCAGTAAAGGCGGGGGCTCCTACAATGAGCAGTTCTTC. It is translated as CASSKGGGSYNEQFF.